The T cell receptor (beta chain) under discussion was sequenced for a study of control samples from healthy donors and cancer patients. Only in-frame clones appear in the TCRdb table, and some are missing; sequencing was by immunoSEQ multiplex PCR. The repertoire includes about 120,000 clones, about 95% of them detected once, and about 4% sits in the top ten. This CDR3 is 13 amino acids long. The V gene lost 0 bases and the J gene lost 1 base, with 3 bases spanning the gap. CDR1 LGHNA and CDR2 YNFKEQ come from the germline V gene. The sequencing sample was made of blood. The clonotype was recovered from a man aged 30-40 years in good health. The rearrangement joins TRBV4-2 to TRBJ1-1, with D uncertain. Here the CDR3 DNA reads TGTGCCAGCAGCCAAGAACGGAACACTGAAGCTTTCTTT. This encodes CASSQERNTEAFF.